These 32 T cell receptor beta chains share one sample of origin, sequenced in a study of lymphopenia after photon versus proton radiotherapy. Sequencing was performed with immunoSEQ multiplex PCR; in TCRdb, only in-frame clones are kept and a portion is missing. The sample contains 7,000 to 9,000 clones, 93% of which appear only once. Sequences were derived from peripheral blood, sampled from a patient treated with photon-based radiotherapy. These TCRs come from a woman aged 50 to 60 with cholangiocarcinoma.

The gene calls are TRBV15 and TRBJ1-5; a weak D match, TRBD1 (6 bases). The ends were cut back, 0 bases at V and 4 bases at J, with 16 bases in the middle. The CDR3 runs 17 residues. Looked up from germline, CDR1 is LNHNV and CDR2 is YYDKDF (reference sequence). The CDR3, as DNA: TGTGCCACCAGCAGAGATCGGACGGGGGCCGTAAATCAGCCCCAGCATTTT. Translated: CATSRDRTGAVNQPQHF. Based on the CDR3 plus reference TRBV15 and TRBJ1-5, the full variable domain is DAMVIQNPRYQVTQFGKPVTLSCSQTLNHNVMYWYQQKSSQAPKLLFHYYDKDFNNEADTPDNFQSRRPNTSFCFLDIRSPGLGDTAMYLCATSRDRTGAVNQPQHFGDGTRLSIL.

This chain joins TRBV4-3 and TRBJ1-2; D perhaps matches TRBD1 (6 bases). The germline CDR1 and CDR2 sequences are LGHNA and YSLEER. This CDR3 is built from 17 residues. V was cut by 0 bases and J by 1 base, with 15 bases left in between. The CDR3 coding sequence is TGCGCCAGCAGCCAAGATCAAGGGACAAGTATTAACTATGGCTACACCTTC. This gives the protein CASSQDQGTSINYGYTF.

The chain has TRBV5-1 and TRBJ1-4; 8 bases match TRBD1. The CDR3 consists of 14 residues. V was clipped by 6 bases and J by 8 bases; unmatched bases: 9. Germline assignment: CDR1 SGHRS and CDR2 YFSETQ. CDR3 loop: CASTNDRGGEKLFF. CDR3 nucleotide sequence: TGCGCCAGCACCAACGACAGGGGAGGGGAAAAACTGTTTTTT.

The chain is built from TRBV7-2 and TRBJ2-1; maybe TRBD2 (6 bases). Germline lookup yields CDR1 SGHTA and CDR2 FQGNSA. Trimming took 5 bases from V and 2 from J, leaving 13 bases between them. CDR3 length equals 15 residues. The CDR3 nucleotides read TGTGCCAGCAGCCGGGGACTTGGCACCTACAATGAGCAGTTCTTC. Translated: CASSRGLGTYNEQFF.

The chain links TRBV7-6 to TRBJ2-3; a possible D gene is TRBD1 (5 bases). The CDR3 is made up of 14 amino acids. Germline V gene lookup returns CDR1 SGHVS and CDR2 FNYEAQ. V was shortened by 3 bases and J by 2 bases, with 9 bases between the two germline ends. For the CDR3, the DNA is TGTGCCAGCAGCTTCCGACAGAACACAGATACGCAGTATTTT. Its translation: CASSFRQNTDTQYF.

DNA of the CDR3: TGTGCCAGCAGCAGAAGGGGACGTGAGGATACGCAGTATTTT. Its translation is CASSRRGREDTQYF. V gene TRBV9 combines with J gene TRBJ2-3; tentatively, D is TRBD1 or TRBD2 (5 bases each). CDR3 length equals 14 residues. Trimming shortened V by 4 bases and J by 6 bases, and 15 bases separated the two germline ends. Germline V lookup: CDR1 SGDLS, CDR2 YYNGEE. The whole variable domain, remainder taken from reference TRBV9 and TRBJ2-3, is DSGVTQTPKHLITATGQRVTLRCSPRSGDLSVYWYQQSLDQGLQFLIQYYNGEERAKGNILERFSAQQFPDLHSELNLSSLELGDSALYFCASSRRGREDTQYFGPGTRLTVL.

The CDR3 coding sequence is TGTGCCAGTAGTATTTTGGGGGGCGGCACAGATACGCAGTATTTT. Its translation: CASSILGGGTDTQYF. The genes are TRBV19 and TRBJ2-3, with D perhaps TRBD1 or TRBD2 (6 bases each). Germline CDR1 LNHDA, CDR2 SQIVND (reference sequence). The CDR3 is 15 amino acids. V was trimmed by 3 bases and J by 1 base, leaving 11 bases between them.

V is TRBV28 and J is TRBJ2-2, with 8 positions matching TRBD1. Germline CDR1 is MDHEN and CDR2 is SYDVKM. The CDR3 has 14 residues. With 8 bases clipped from V and 5 bases from J, the junction kept 7 bases outside the gene matches. The CDR3 DNA reads as TGTGCCAGCGATACAGGGGGAACGACCGGGGAGCTGTTTTTT. The encoded protein is CASDTGGTTGELFF.

The CDR3 DNA follows: TGTGCCTGGGGCCCTTATCGGGGAAGCACTGAAGCTTTCTTT. This codes for CAWGPYRGSTEAFF. The chain links TRBV30 to TRBJ1-1; the D is unclear. The CDR3 length is 14 residues. The germline V gene has CDR1 GTSNPN and CDR2 SVGIG (reference sequence). V dropped 5 bases and J dropped 4 bases, with 17 bases sitting between them.

The chain employs TRBV18 and TRBJ2-1, with 9 bases lining up with TRBD2. The CDR3 has 16 amino acids. CDR1 is KGHSH and CDR2 is LQKENI in the germline V gene. The ends lost 0 bases at V and 8 bases at J; junction bases unmatched: 8. CDR3 coding DNA: TGTGCCAGCTCACCACCAGAATTGCCTAGCGGGGATGAGCAGTTCTTC. It codes for CASSPPELPSGDEQFF. Full variable domain (missing parts from reference TRBV18 and TRBJ2-1): NAGVMQNPRHLVRRRGQEARLRCSPMKGHSHVYWYRQLPEEGLKFMVYLQKENIIDESGMPKERFSAEFPKEGPSILRIQQVVRGDSAAYFCASSPPELPSGDEQFFGPGTRLTVL.

The genes are TRBV14 and TRBJ2-5, with D maybe TRBD2 (5 bases). Trimming took off 1 base at V and 6 bases at J, with 15 bases between the two ends. Germline CDR1 is SGHDN and CDR2 is FVKESK. The CDR3 spans 15 residues. As DNA, the CDR3 is TGTGCCAGCAGCCAAGTTGTAGGGCCGGGAAAGACCCAGTACTTC. Amino acids: CASSQVVGPGKTQYF.

This chain uses TRBV28 with TRBJ2-7; D is uncertain. In germline, CDR1 is MDHEN, CDR2 SYDVKM. V was pared by 5 bases and J by 5 bases, with 13 bases between. The CDR3 is 13 amino acids. The CDR3 DNA reads as TGTGCCAGCAGTACCCGAGGAGTTGACGAGCAGTACTTC. It is translated as CASSTRGVDEQYF.

The chain is built from TRBV7-8 and TRBJ2-5; D is unresolved. Germline V gene lookup returns CDR1 SGHVS and CDR2 FQNEAQ. V shed 1 base and J shed 4 bases, with 7 bases lying between them. The CDR3 totals 13 residues. Here the CDR3 reads CASSLEFPETQYF. The CDR3 nucleotides read TGTGCCAGCAGCTTAGAGTTTCCAGAGACCCAGTACTTC.

This chain uses TRBV9 with TRBJ2-5; 12 positions agree with TRBD2. CDR3 length: 18 residues. From germline, CDR1 is SGDLS and CDR2 YYNGEE. J lost 2 bases, V lost 4 bases, and 12 bases had no gene match. CDR3 nucleotide sequence: TGTGCCAGCAGCCCGGGGGCTCTAGCGGGGGGGCGGCAAGAGACCCAGTACTTC. It yields the protein CASSPGALAGGRQETQYF.

V gene TRBV6-4 combines with J gene TRBJ1-1, with D perhaps TRBD1 (6 bases). The germline gives CDR1 MRHNA, CDR2 SNTAGT. The CDR3 has 14 amino acids. V was pared by 3 bases and J by 5 bases, with 13 bases between. The CDR3 here is CASSDDGGSTEAFF. As DNA, the CDR3 is TGTGCCAGCAGTGATGACGGGGGCAGTACTGAAGCTTTCTTT.

This clone was observed a single time. The genes are TRBV4-1 and TRBJ1-1; no clear D. The CDR3 runs 11 residues. Germline V gene sequence: CDR1 MGHRA, CDR2 YSYEKL. Between the trimmed V and J ends, which lost 8 bases and 5 bases, there was a span of 9 bases. Written as DNA, the CDR3 is TGCGCCAGCTATGGGAGAACTGAAGCTTTCTTT. This encodes CASYGRTEAFF.

This clone was observed once. The chain has TRBV21-1 and TRBJ2-1. TRBV21-1 is annotated as a pseudogene. The CDR3 consists of 16 residues. The CDR3 bases are TGTGCCAGCAGGATTGCGCTACACCATTCCGACAATGAGCAGTTCTTC. Protein sequence: CASRIALHHSDNEQFF.

V gene TRBV19 combines with J gene TRBJ1-1; D is uncertain. The CDR3 contains 15 residues. The V end was cut by 9 bases, the J end by 0 bases, with 17 bases between. Per germline, CDR1 LNHDA and CDR2 SQIVND (reference sequence). For the CDR3, the DNA is TGTGCCAGCCTTCCCCGGGGTTACATGAACACTGAAGCTTTCTTT. Translating it yields CASLPRGYMNTEAFF.

This clone was recorded only once. The rearrangement links TRBV4-1 to TRBJ1-1; TRBD1 agrees at 7 bases. Germline CDR1 reads MGHRA; CDR2 reads YSYEKL. This CDR3 comprises 16 residues. Losses at the gene ends were 5 bases for V and 5 bases for J; bases not matched to a gene: 14. The CDR3: CASSTRPQGLRTEAFF. Written as DNA, the CDR3 is TGCGCCAGCAGCACTCGACCACAGGGGCTTCGGACTGAAGCTTTCTTT.

This chain links TRBV27 with TRBJ2-1, with a tentative D call TRBD2 (7 bases). The CDR3 is 21 residues long. V shed 7 bases and J shed 6 bases, with 37 bases lying between them. Germline CDR1 and CDR2: MNHEY and SMNVEV (reference sequence). The CDR3 sequence: CASTTLRGRGVGGLPFNEQFF. CDR3 nucleotide sequence: TGTGCCAGCACCACTCTGCGGGGGCGCGGGGTCGGGGGCCTCCCTTTCAATGAGCAGTTCTTC.

The chain is built from TRBV11-2 and TRBJ2-1; D is possibly TRBD1 (6 bases). The CDR3 is 13 residues long. Germline CDR1 and CDR2: SGHAT and FQNNGV. Trimming took off 5 bases at V and 6 bases at J, with 11 bases between the two ends. For the CDR3, the DNA is TGTGCCAGCAGCCCCGACAGGCTCAATGAGCAGTTCTTC. This translates into CASSPDRLNEQFF.

This clone was recorded only once. The chain recombines TRBV7-9 with TRBJ2-2, with TRBD1 identical over 7 bases. The CDR3 has 15 amino acids. V shed 8 bases and J 5 bases; nucleotides not matched to a gene: 11. Per the germline V gene, CDR1 is SEHNR and CDR2 is FQNEAQ (reference sequence). The DNA for the CDR3 is TGTGCCAGCGACCGGGGACAGAGATTTACCGGGGAGCTGTTTTTT. The encoded protein is CASDRGQRFTGELFF.

The V call is TRBV10-3, the J call TRBJ1-2, with a tentative D call TRBD1 (6 bases). V lost 0 bases to trimming and J lost 0 bases, with 11 bases between them. Germline CDR1 reads ENHRY; CDR2 reads SYGVKD. The CDR3 runs 16 residues. The CDR3 reads CAISESTPGANYGYTF. CDR3 sequence (DNA): TGTGCCATCAGTGAGTCGACCCCAGGGGCTAACTATGGCTACACCTTC.

V and J are TRBV2 and TRBJ2-1; maybe TRBD2 (5 bases). CDR1 is SNHLY, CDR2 FYNNEI, per germline. V was pared by 7 bases and J by 0 bases, with 10 bases between. The CDR3 is 14 amino acids. The CDR3 region has the DNA TGTGCCAGCACCGGGGATAGCTCCTACAATGAGCAGTTCTTC. It codes for CASTGDSSYNEQFF. Looking up the rest from reference TRBV2 and TRBJ2-1 gives the full variable domain: EPEVTQTPSHQVTQMGQEVILRCVPISNHLYFYWYRQILGQKVEFLVSFYNNEISEKSEIFDDQFSVERPDGSNFTLKIRSTKLEDSAMYFCASTGDSSYNEQFFGPGTRLTVL.

The count of this clone is one. The genes are TRBV5-1 and TRBJ2-1, with 13 bases matching TRBD2. The V gene's germline CDR1 is SGHRS and CDR2 YFSETQ. The ends lost 4 bases at V and 4 bases at J; junction bases unmatched: 5. The CDR3 runs 16 residues. The CDR3 protein is CASSVLLAGGYNEQFF. CDR3 DNA: TGCGCCAGCAGCGTACTACTAGCGGGGGGGTACAATGAGCAGTTCTTC.

This chain links TRBV18 with TRBJ2-3, with 8 bases aligning to TRBD1. Germline CDR1 reads KGHSH; CDR2 reads LQKENI. This CDR3 has 20 amino acids. V was clipped by 3 bases and J by 2 bases; unmatched bases: 19. The CDR3 here is CASSPTIRGLRGLNTDTQYF. CDR3 bases: TGTGCCAGCTCACCTACCATCAGGGGGCTGAGGGGCTTAAACACAGATACGCAGTATTTT.

The chain joins TRBV19 to TRBJ1-2; the D gene is possibly TRBD1 (5 bases). V was clipped by 7 bases and J by 2 bases, with 17 bases between them. CDR1 LNHDA and CDR2 SQIVND come from the germline V gene (reference sequence). This CDR3 is 15 amino acids long. CDR3 nucleotide sequence: TGTGCCAGTACCCTGCCGGGACCCGGGAACTATGGCTACACCTTC. Translating it yields CASTLPGPGNYGYTF.

This sequence joins TRBV25-1 and TRBJ2-3; 7 nucleotides agree with TRBD1. V lost 6 bases and J lost 0; bases outside the gene matches: 9. The CDR3 is 16 amino acids. Germline V gene sequence: CDR1 MGHDK, CDR2 SYGVNS. The CDR3 loop is CASSPAHRGSTDTQYF. As DNA, the CDR3 is TGTGCCAGCAGCCCTGCCCACAGGGGAAGCACAGATACGCAGTATTTT.

This clone was recorded only once. The chain combines TRBV5-5 with TRBJ1-4; perhaps TRBD1 as D (5 bases). Germline V lookup: CDR1 SGHKS, CDR2 YYEKEE (reference sequence). The CDR3 has 14 amino acids. V was pared by 4 bases and J by 4 bases, with 11 bases between. The CDR3 nucleotides are TGTGCCAGCAGCCAGACAGTTTATAATGAAAAACTGTTTTTT. This sequence encodes CASSQTVYNEKLFF.

V is TRBV10-3 and J is TRBJ2-1; D unresolved. This CDR3 contains 15 residues. The germline V and J ends were trimmed by 3 bases and 2 bases, with 11 bases remaining between them. The germline gives CDR1 ENHRY, CDR2 SYGVKD. CDR3 protein: CAISDRPSAYNEQFF. The CDR3 DNA is TGTGCCATCAGTGACAGGCCCAGCGCCTACAATGAGCAGTTCTTC.

The chain combines TRBV30 with TRBJ2-5; TRBD1 matches 8 bases. Trimming took 0 bases from V and 5 from J; bases not matched to a gene: 5. The CDR3 has 14 residues. Per germline, CDR1 GTSNPN and CDR2 SVGIG (reference sequence). The CDR3 nucleotides are TGTGCCTGGAGTGTATCCTGGACAGGGGAGACCCAGTACTTC. Protein: CAWSVSWTGETQYF. Combining the CDR3 with reference TRBV30 and TRBJ2-5 gives the whole variable domain SQTIHQWPATLVQPVGSPLSLECTVEGTSNPNLYWYRQAAGRGLQLLFYSVGIGQISSEVPQNLSASRPQDRQFILSSKKLLLSDSGFYLCAWSVSWTGETQYFGPGTRLLVL.

The chain is built from TRBV5-8 and TRBJ2-1; a weak D match, TRBD1 (6 bases). The ends were cut back, 2 bases at V and 2 bases at J, with 14 bases in the middle. CDR1 is SGHTS and CDR2 is YDEGEE in the germline V gene. CDR3 length: 16 residues. For the CDR3, the DNA is TGTGCCAGCAGCTTTGAAGGCAGGGGCGCCTACAATGAGCAGTTCTTC. As protein: CASSFEGRGAYNEQFF.